The next 10 T cell receptor beta chains were all read from a single sample in a study of blood T cell repertoires in COVID-19. TCRdb's table, derived via immunoSEQ multiplex PCR, lists solely in-frame clones and lacks some. The sample contains 150,000 or so clones, approximately 80% of which appear only once. Material: peripheral blood. These receptors all come from a man in his sixties with active or convalescent COVID-19.

This clone was found once. The chain uses TRBV15 and TRBJ2-3; D possibly corresponds to TRBD1 (5 bases). Germline CDR1 reads LNHNV; CDR2 reads YYDKDF (reference sequence). Trimming stripped 1 base from V and 2 bases from J, with 13 bases between. There are 16 residues in the CDR3. The CDR3 region is CATSRGSRALTDTQYF. In DNA form, the CDR3 reads TGTGCCACCAGCAGAGGGAGCAGGGCCCTCACAGATACGCAGTATTTT. The whole variable domain, filled in from reference TRBV15 and TRBJ2-3, reads DAMVIQNPRYQVTQFGKPVTLSCSQTLNHNVMYWYQQKSSQAPKLLFHYYDKDFNNEADTPDNFQSRRPNTSFCFLDIRSPGLGDTAMYLCATSRGSRALTDTQYFGPGTRLTVL.

V gene TRBV7-9 combines with J gene TRBJ2-5; D remains unclear. The CDR3 has 16 amino acids. In germline, CDR1 is SEHNR, CDR2 FQNEAQ (reference sequence). Between the trimmed V and J ends, which lost 4 bases and 4 bases, there was a span of 19 bases. CDR3 nucleotides: TGTGCCAGCAGCTCCACAGTTTCACCCAAAGGAGAGACCCAGTACTTC. As protein: CASSSTVSPKGETQYF. The complete variable domain, with remaining parts taken from reference TRBV7-9 and TRBJ2-5, reads DTGVSQNPRHKITKRGQNVTFRCDPISEHNRLYWYRQTLGQGPEFLTYFQNEAQLEKSRLLSDRFSAERPKGSFSTLEIQRTEQGDSAMYLCASSSTVSPKGETQYFGPGTRLLVL.

The rearrangement links TRBV7-3 to TRBJ2-1, with TRBD1 identical over 7 bases. This CDR3 comprises 15 residues. The V gene end was trimmed by 5 bases and the J gene end by 7 bases; junction bases not matched to a gene: 11. From germline, CDR1 is SGHTA and CDR2 FQGTGA. In nucleotides, the CDR3 is TGTGCCAGCAGCCAGGGACAGAGGGGCGAGAATGAGCAGTTCTTC. It yields the protein CASSQGQRGENEQFF.

There are many counts of this clone. J is TRBJ2-5 and V is TRBV7-8; D is possibly TRBD2 (6 bases). Deletions cut 5 bases from V and 5 bases from J, with 12 bases between. There are 13 residues in the CDR3. CDR1 and CDR2 from the germline V gene are SGHVS and FQNEAQ. The CDR3 DNA reads as TGTGCCAGCAGCGAGGGAGGCGGGGAGACCCAGTACTTC. This encodes CASSEGGGETQYF.

The sample holds one count of this clone. The chain combines TRBV10-3 with TRBJ2-1; the match to TRBD1 covers 9 bases. The V and J ends lost 7 bases and 6 bases, in that order; junction bases with no gene match: 7. Germline V gives CDR1 ENHRY, CDR2 SYGVKD. CDR3 length: 14 amino acids. Here the CDR3 DNA reads TGTGCCATCAAAGGACTGACAGGGGGCAATGAGCAGTTCTTC. Its protein is CAIKGLTGGNEQFF.

The chain uses TRBV19 and TRBJ1-6, with unresolved D. V was trimmed by 10 bases and J by 1 base, leaving 8 bases between them. The CDR3 extends over 13 amino acids. Germline CDR1 is LNHDA and CDR2 is SQIVND (reference sequence). CDR3 amino acids: CATRGSYNSPLHF. CDR3 sequence (DNA): TGTGCCACCCGGGGTTCCTATAATTCACCCCTCCACTTT.

The rearrangement joins TRBV3-1 (or the pseudogene TRBV3-2) to TRBJ1-1; 9 positions agree with TRBD1. From germline, CDR1 is LGHDT and CDR2 YNNKEL (reference sequence). After removal of 3 bases from V and 4 bases from J, the junction contained 3 bases not matched to a gene. The CDR3 loop spans 14 amino acids. The CDR3 protein is CASSHGQGSTEAFF. As DNA, the CDR3 is TGTGCCAGCAGCCACGGACAGGGGAGCACTGAAGCTTTCTTT.

V and J are TRBV19 and TRBJ2-7, with 9 bases that match TRBD1. Trimming took 7 bases from V and 2 from J; bases not matched to a gene: 9. Germline CDR1 LNHDA, CDR2 SQIVND (reference sequence). This CDR3 comprises 15 residues. CDR3 nucleotide sequence: TGTGCCAGTACCGATACCGGGACAGGGACCTACGAGCAGTACTTC. Protein sequence: CASTDTGTGTYEQYF.

This clone was seen a handful of times. This rearrangement joins TRBV7-9 to TRBJ1-1; the D is unclear. Trimming took off 5 bases at V and 4 bases at J, with 14 bases between the two ends. This CDR3 spans 14 amino acids. Germline-derived CDR1 and CDR2 are SEHNR and FQNEAQ (reference sequence). The CDR3 region is CASSNSRSGTEAFF. DNA of the CDR3: TGTGCCAGCAGCAACTCACGTTCGGGCACTGAAGCTTTCTTT.

The chain recombines TRBV7-9 with TRBJ1-1; D not certain. CDR3 length: 12 residues. Germline values: CDR1 SEHNR, CDR2 FQNEAQ (reference sequence). Trimming took off 5 bases at V and 4 bases at J, with 8 bases between the two ends. CDR3 sequence reads: CASSPDITEAFF. The DNA of the CDR3 is TGTGCCAGCAGCCCAGACATCACTGAAGCTTTCTTT.